The subject of this entry is one T cell receptor (beta chain). The data stem from a study of T cell changes during pregnancy in multiple sclerosis. Sequencing used immunoSEQ multiplex PCR; TCRdb keeps in-frame clones, though not all of them. Of approximately 100,000 clones in the sample, about 90% were seen once. This CDR3 is built from 13 residues. The V gene lost 5 bases and the J gene lost 2 bases, with 10 bases spanning the gap. Germline V gene lookup returns CDR1 MNHNY and CDR2 SVGAGI (reference sequence). The sample here was peripheral blood, taken after pregnancy. This TCR came from a female donor with multiple sclerosis, enrolled in a pregnancy study. The chain links TRBV6-6 to TRBJ2-7; a weak D match, TRBD1 (6 bases). CDR3 nucleotide sequence: TGTGCCAGCAGTCGCAGACAGGCCTACGAGCAGTACTTC. As protein: CASSRRQAYEQYF.